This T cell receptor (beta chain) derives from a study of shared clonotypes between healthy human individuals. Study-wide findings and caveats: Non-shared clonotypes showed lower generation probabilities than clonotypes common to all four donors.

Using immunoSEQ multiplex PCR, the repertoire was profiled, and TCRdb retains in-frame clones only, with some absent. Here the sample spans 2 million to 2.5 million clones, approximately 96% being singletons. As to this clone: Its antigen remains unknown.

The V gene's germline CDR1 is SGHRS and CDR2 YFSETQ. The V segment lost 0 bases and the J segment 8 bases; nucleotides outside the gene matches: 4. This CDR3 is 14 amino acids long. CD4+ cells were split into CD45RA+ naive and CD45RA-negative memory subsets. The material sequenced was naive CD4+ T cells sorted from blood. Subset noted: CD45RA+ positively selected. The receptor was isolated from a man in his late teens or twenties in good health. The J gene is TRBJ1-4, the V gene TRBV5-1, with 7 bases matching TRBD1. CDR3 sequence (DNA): TGCGCCAGCAGCTTGGAGGAGGGGGCCGAAAAACTGTTTTTT. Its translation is CASSLEEGAEKLFF.